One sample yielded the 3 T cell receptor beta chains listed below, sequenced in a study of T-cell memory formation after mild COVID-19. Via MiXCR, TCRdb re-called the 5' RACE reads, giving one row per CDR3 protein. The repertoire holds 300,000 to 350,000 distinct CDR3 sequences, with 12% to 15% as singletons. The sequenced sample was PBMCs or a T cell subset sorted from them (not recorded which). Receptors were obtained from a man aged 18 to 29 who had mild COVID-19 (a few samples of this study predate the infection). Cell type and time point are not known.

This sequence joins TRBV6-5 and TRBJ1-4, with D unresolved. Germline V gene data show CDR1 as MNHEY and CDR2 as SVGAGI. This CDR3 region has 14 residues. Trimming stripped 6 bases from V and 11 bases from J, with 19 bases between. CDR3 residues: CASSILGRVGKLFF. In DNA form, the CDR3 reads TGTGCCAGCAGCATACTGGGTAGGGTCGGTAAACTGTTTTTT.

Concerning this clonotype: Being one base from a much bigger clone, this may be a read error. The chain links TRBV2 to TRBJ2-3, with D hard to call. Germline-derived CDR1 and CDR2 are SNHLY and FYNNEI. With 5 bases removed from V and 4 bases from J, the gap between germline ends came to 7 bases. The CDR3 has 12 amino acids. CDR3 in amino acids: CASSQTPDTQYF. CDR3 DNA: TGTGCCAGCAGTCAAACTCCAGATACGCAGTATTTT.

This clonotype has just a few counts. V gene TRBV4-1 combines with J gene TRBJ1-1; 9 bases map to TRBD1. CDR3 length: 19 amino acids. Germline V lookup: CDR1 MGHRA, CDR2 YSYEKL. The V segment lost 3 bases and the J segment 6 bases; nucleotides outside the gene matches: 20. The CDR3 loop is CASSHPGTGMATGEAEAFF. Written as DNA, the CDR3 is TGCGCCAGCAGCCACCCCGGGACAGGGATGGCGACTGGGGAAGCTGAAGCTTTCTTT.